One sample yielded the 24 T cell receptor beta chains listed below, sequenced in a study of regulatory T cells in long-lasting Graves disease. For TCR beta, libraries came from iRepertoire HTBI primers and Arm-PCR of CDR3 regions. TCRdb used MiXCR to reprocess the multiplex PCR reads, holding one entry per CDR3 protein. The sample lists fewer than 550,000 distinct CDR3 sequences, roughly 15% occurring once. The sample's time point: newly diagnosed GD, antithyroid drugs for less than 3 months. Extracted PBMC RNA gave rise to the TCR library. The sample was also reused in another study, on T cells in Graves' hyperthyroidism and ophthalmopathy.

Sequenced here: peripheral blood mononuclear cells (PBMCs), sampled at new diagnosis, from a patient treated with antithyroid drugs. These receptors were taken from a young woman with Graves disease.

The chain carries TRBV14 and TRBJ2-1; 7 bases line up with TRBD2. This CDR3 has 16 amino acids. J was trimmed by 2 bases and V by 6 bases; bases with no gene match: 10. The germline V gene has CDR1 SGHDN and CDR2 FVKESK. The DNA for the CDR3 is TGTGCCAGCAGTTTAAATCCTAGCGGAGCCTACAATGAGCAGTTCTTC. Its translation is CASSLNPSGAYNEQFF. Looking up the rest from reference TRBV14 and TRBJ2-1 gives the full variable domain: EAGVTQFPSHSVIEKGQTVTLRCDPISGHDNLYWYRRVMGKEIKFLLHFVKESKQDESGMPNNRFLAERTGGTYSTLKVQPAELEDSGVYFCASSLNPSGAYNEQFFGPGTRLTVL.

V and J are TRBV7-2 and TRBJ2-2; 7 bases line up with TRBD2. Unmatched junction bases numbered 13, after V lost 5 bases and J lost 7 bases. This CDR3 has 16 residues. Germline-derived CDR1 and CDR2 are SGHTA and FQGNSA. As DNA, the CDR3 is TGTGCCAGCAGCGAGACCAGGACTAGAAGCTACGGGGAGCTGTTTTTT. Translation gives CASSETRTRSYGELFF.

This clonotype was recorded a few times. The chain carries TRBV20-1 and TRBJ2-5; the D gene is possibly TRBD1 (6 bases). The CDR3 has 14 residues. V was cut by 3 bases and J by 4 bases, with 15 bases left in between. Germline V gene lookup returns CDR1 DFQATT and CDR2 SNEGSKA (reference sequence). The CDR3 sequence: CSARYLQGVETQYF. In nucleotides, the CDR3 is TGCAGTGCTAGGTACCTACAGGGAGTAGAGACCCAGTACTTC.

This clonotype was counted a few times. The chain is built from TRBV5-1 and TRBJ1-2; no firm D call. V was pared by 0 bases and J by 4 bases, with 13 bases between. The CDR3 extends over 15 amino acids. The germline CDR1 and CDR2 sequences are SGHRS and YFSETQ. In DNA form, the CDR3 reads TGCGCCAGCAGCTTGGACAGCACAGCCCTCTATGGCTACACCTTC. Its protein is CASSLDSTALYGYTF.

This clonotype came up many times. This rearrangement joins TRBV2 to TRBJ1-6; no clear D gene. Germline V gene sequence: CDR1 SNHLY, CDR2 FYNNEI. CDR3 length equals 13 residues. V lost 7 bases and J lost 5, with 9 bases in between. CDR3 residues: CASNGQNNSPLHF. The CDR3 DNA follows: TGTGCCAGCAACGGCCAGAATAATTCACCCCTCCACTTT. The full variable domain, its missing parts supplied by reference TRBV2 and TRBJ1-6, is EPEVTQTPSHQVTQMGQEVILRCVPISNHLYFYWYRQILGQKVEFLVSFYNNEISEKSEIFDDQFSVERPDGSNFTLKIRSTKLEDSAMYFCASNGQNNSPLHFGNGTRLTVT.

This clonotype was found many times. The rearrangement joins TRBV20-1 to TRBJ2-3, with D possibly being TRBD2 (6 bases). The CDR3 totals 14 residues. Looked up from germline, CDR1 is DFQATT and CDR2 is SNEGSKA (reference sequence). Deletions cut 5 bases from V and 1 base from J, with 13 bases between. The CDR3, as DNA: TGCAGTGCTGTCCGGGGACTCCGCACAGATACGCAGTATTTT. Its protein is CSAVRGLRTDTQYF.

J is TRBJ2-3 and V is TRBV28; perhaps D is TRBD1 or TRBD2 (5 bases each). V was pared by 6 bases and J by 0 bases, with 16 bases between. This CDR3 comprises 16 residues. Germline V gene data show CDR1 as MDHEN and CDR2 as SYDVKM. Written as DNA, the CDR3 is TGTGCCAGCAGAACCCCGGGACCCTATAGCACAGATACGCAGTATTTT. Its protein product is CASRTPGPYSTDTQYF.

As for this clonotype: This clone may be a read error of a much larger clone one base away. The chain links TRBV12-3 or TRBV12-4 to TRBJ2-5; D is uncertain. The V and J ends lost 0 bases and 11 bases respectively, with 16 bases between them. The CDR3 runs to 14 residues. CDR3 in DNA: TGTGCCAGCAGTTTAGCCCCTTACTACAATGAGCAGTACTTC. Protein: CASSLAPYYNEQYF.

This clonotype has a count of ten or more. The CDR3 coding sequence is TGTGCCAGCAACCAACCGCCCGGAACAGGGAGGTTTAGTGGCTACACCTTC. It codes for CASNQPPGTGRFSGYTF. The gene calls are TRBV28 and TRBJ1-2; possibly TRBD1 for D (6 bases). V lost 7 bases and J 7 bases, leaving 28 bases between the germline ends. Germline V gene lookup returns CDR1 MDHEN and CDR2 SYDVKM. The CDR3 runs 17 residues.

To note about this clonotype: One base away lies a much larger clone, so this may be a sequencing read error. Without the conserved terminal phenylalanine or tryptophan, this CDR3 likely stems from a read error. V gene TRBV29-1 combines with J gene TRBJ2-7; D is uncertain. Germline V lookup: CDR1 SQVTM, CDR2 ANQGSEA. The CDR3 consists of 13 residues. The ends were cut back, 4 bases at V and 5 bases at J, with 15 bases in the middle. The CDR3 protein is CSVGAQGGHEQYL. In DNA form, the CDR3 reads TGCAGCGTTGGGGCCCAAGGTGGGCACGAGCAGTACCTC.

This clonotype was counted only a few times. This chain links TRBV9 with TRBJ2-1; D call uncertain. Trimming stripped 4 bases from V and 15 bases from J, with 17 bases between. Germline CDR1 reads SGDLS; CDR2 reads YYNGEE. The CDR3 covers 12 residues. Here the CDR3 reads CASSSSPVRRFF. CDR3 coding DNA: TGTGCCAGCAGCTCCTCCCCGGTGAGGCGGTTCTTC.

There are a few counts of this clonotype. J is TRBJ1-5 and V is TRBV20-1; the D is unclear. Germline V lookup: CDR1 DFQATT, CDR2 SNEGSKA (reference sequence). The CDR3 totals 12 residues. Trimming stripped 7 bases from V and 2 bases from J, with 9 bases between. CDR3 sequence: CSGGVGNQPQHF. CDR3 nucleotide sequence: TGCAGTGGCGGGGTGGGCAATCAGCCCCAGCATTTT.

This chain uses TRBV5-6 with TRBJ2-7; the match to TRBD2 covers 11 bases. Germline values: CDR1 SGHDT, CDR2 YYEEEE. The CDR3 has 20 amino acids. The V and J ends lost 4 bases and 1 base, in that order; junction bases with no gene match: 19. The CDR3 loop is CASSVLTAGLAGGNSYEQYF. In DNA form, the CDR3 reads TGTGCCAGCAGCGTCCTAACCGCCGGGCTAGCGGGAGGTAATTCCTACGAGCAGTACTTC.

This clonotype appeared many times. The CDR3 is CSVVVRSSYEQYF. The CDR3 coding sequence is TGCAGCGTTGTTGTTAGGAGCTCCTACGAGCAGTACTTC. The chain employs TRBV29-1 and TRBJ2-7; D is ambiguous. V dropped 4 bases and J dropped 0 bases, with 10 bases sitting between them. Germline-derived CDR1 and CDR2 are SQVTM and ANQGSEA. The CDR3 totals 13 residues.

Turning to this clonotype: Compared with germline, one end of the junction differs, possibly owing to a read error. This sequence joins TRBV4-1 and TRBJ1-4; TRBD1 matches 9 bases. The CDR3 consists of 16 residues. Germline CDR1 MGHRA, CDR2 YSYEKL. This CDR3 is CASSQPTGGAKEKPFF. The CDR3 region has the DNA TGCGCCAGCAGCCAGCCCACAGGGGGCGCGAAGGAAAAACCGTTTTTT.

This rearrangement joins TRBV27 to TRBJ1-1, with TRBD1 matching 11 bases. The CDR3 is made up of 13 amino acids. Trimming took 2 bases from V and 7 from J; bases not matched to a gene: 0. CDR1 and CDR2 (germline): MNHEY, SMNVEV (reference sequence). The CDR3 loop is CASSLGTGGEAFF. The CDR3 DNA follows: TGTGCCAGCAGTTTAGGGACAGGGGGTGAAGCTTTCTTT.

This clonotype was counted between two and nine times. The CDR3 DNA is TGTGCCACCAGTGATAGGTCGGGAGTCTCCTACAATGAGCAGTTCTTC. This encodes CATSDRSGVSYNEQFF. The chain employs TRBV24-1 and TRBJ2-1; possible D gene TRBD2, 6 bases. V dropped 3 bases and J dropped 0 bases, with 11 bases sitting between them. The CDR3 has 16 amino acids. The germline V gene has CDR1 KGHDR and CDR2 SFDVKD.

This sequence joins TRBV19 and TRBJ2-1; 13 bases line up with TRBD2. The V gene's germline CDR1 is LNHDA and CDR2 SQIVND (reference sequence). The CDR3 covers 18 residues. The junction had 12 bases not matched to a gene; V was cut back by 6 bases and J by 4 bases. The CDR3 loop reads CASSHTHRTSGRYNEQFF. The CDR3 nucleotides read TGTGCCAGTAGCCACACTCATCGGACTAGCGGGAGATACAATGAGCAGTTCTTC.

This clonotype has at least ten counts. The chain uses TRBV7-8 and TRBJ2-3; D unclear. In germline, CDR1 is SGHVS, CDR2 FQNEAQ. The CDR3 runs 16 residues. The ends were cut back, 5 bases at V and 2 bases at J, with 17 bases in the middle. The CDR3 region has the DNA TGTGCCAGCAGCACCCGCCCGGTGTGGGCCACAGATACGCAGTATTTT. The encoded protein is CASSTRPVWATDTQYF.

This clonotype was seen a handful of times. The V call is TRBV12-3 or TRBV12-4, the J call TRBJ2-2; D unclear. Trimming took 0 bases from V and 1 from J, leaving 6 bases between them. CDR3 length: 15 residues. The CDR3 spells CASSLAVLNTGELFF. CDR3 DNA: TGTGCCAGCAGTTTAGCGGTTTTGAACACCGGGGAGCTGTTTTTT.

Here the CDR3 reads CASSSKTATNEKLFF. The CDR3 DNA reads TGTGCCAGCAGCTCAAAGACAGCTACTAATGAAAAACTGTTTTTT. V is TRBV7-2 and J is TRBJ1-4, with TRBD1 as a possible D gene (5 bases). The V gene lost 4 bases and the J gene lost 2 bases, with 11 bases spanning the gap. Germline loops: CDR1 SGHTA, CDR2 FQGNSA. This CDR3 is 15 amino acids long.

For this clonotype: This may be a read error: a much more frequent sequence differs by one nucleotide. The chain joins TRBV7-2 to TRBJ2-2, with 7 bases aligning to TRBD1. The germline CDR1 and CDR2 sequences are SGHTA and FQGNSA. The CDR3 is 15 amino acids. This CDR3 is CASSQDRERSGELLF. DNA for the CDR3: TGTGCCAGCAGCCAAGACAGGGAAAGGTCCGGGGAGCTGCTTTTT.

The chain is built from TRBV6-1 and TRBJ2-7; D gene unclear. V was cut by 3 bases and J by 1 base, with 10 bases left in between. The CDR3 covers 14 residues. CDR1 MNHNS and CDR2 SASEGT come from the germline V gene. This chain's CDR3 is CASSDLSGSYEQYF. CDR3 bases: TGTGCCAGCAGTGACCTTAGTGGGTCCTACGAGCAGTACTTC.

This clonotype occurred many times. This chain connects TRBV7-3 to TRBJ1-6; D gene unclear. Deletions cut 4 bases from V and 5 bases from J, with 18 bases between. Germline loops: CDR1 SGHTA, CDR2 FQGTGA. This CDR3 has 17 residues. In DNA form, the CDR3 reads TGTGCCAGCAGCTCTCTTATTAGTCCTCGGGATAATTCACCCCTCCACTTT. Translation: CASSSLISPRDNSPLHF.